This T cell receptor beta chain derives from a study of blood T cell repertoires in COVID-19. Study background: Acute and convalescent COVID-19 specimens originated in the United States, Italy and Spain. The cDNA or gDNA used as material had been derived from T cells, B-cell-depleted T cells, or PBMCs.

The table came from immunoSEQ multiplex PCR; TCRdb's copy has only in-frame clones and leaves some out. This sample has about 77,000 clones; 90% occur once, and the top ten carry 15% to 20%. This clone was found a few times. The length of the CDR3 is 12 residues. Germline loops: CDR1 MNHNS, CDR2 SASEGT. V lost 3 bases and J 6 bases, leaving 8 bases between the germline ends. This clonotype originated in an elderly woman with active or convalescent COVID-19. The specimen sequenced was peripheral blood. V usage is TRBV6-1 and J usage is TRBJ1-2; D is unclear. Written as DNA, the CDR3 is TGTGCCAGCAGTGACCGACACGATGGCTACACCTTC. This translates into CASSDRHDGYTF.